This TCR beta chain was sequenced for a study of blood T cell repertoires in COVID-19. Study at large: Nucleic acid was either cDNA or gDNA, and it came from T cells, B-cell-depleted T cells, or PBMCs.

Germline CDR1 SGHAT, CDR2 FQDESV (reference sequence). Trimming at V came to 5 bases and at J to 2 bases, leaving 3 bases not matched to a gene. This CDR3 spans 14 amino acids. TCRdb's table, derived via immunoSEQ multiplex PCR, lists solely in-frame clones and lacks some. The table has 200,000 to 300,000 clones, 70% to 90% seen once; the top ten hold under 2.5%. The rearrangement uses TRBV11-1 and TRBJ2-1; the match to TRBD2 covers 7 bases. This receptor was taken from a man aged 30-40 years with active or convalescent COVID-19. The sample consisted of peripheral blood. The CDR3 coding sequence is TGTGCCAGCAGCGCGCTAGCGGCCTACAATGAGCAGTTCTTC. Translated, it gives CASSALAAYNEQFF.